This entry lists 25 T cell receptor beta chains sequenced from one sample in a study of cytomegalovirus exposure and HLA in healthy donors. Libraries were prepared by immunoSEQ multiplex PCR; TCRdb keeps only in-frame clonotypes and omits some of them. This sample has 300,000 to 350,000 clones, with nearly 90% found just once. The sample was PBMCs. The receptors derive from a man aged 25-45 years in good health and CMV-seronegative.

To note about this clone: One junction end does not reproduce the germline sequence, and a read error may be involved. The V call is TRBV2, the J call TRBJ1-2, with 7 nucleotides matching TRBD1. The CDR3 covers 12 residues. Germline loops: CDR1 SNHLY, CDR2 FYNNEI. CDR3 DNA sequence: TGTGCCAGCAGGGAAGGGGGCTACGGCTACACCTTC. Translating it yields CASREGGYGYTF.

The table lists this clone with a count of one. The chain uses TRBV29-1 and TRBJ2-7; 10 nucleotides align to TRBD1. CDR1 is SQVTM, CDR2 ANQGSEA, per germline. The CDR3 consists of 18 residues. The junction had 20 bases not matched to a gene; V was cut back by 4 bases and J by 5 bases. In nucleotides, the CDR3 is TGCAGCGTTGGGGGTCCGACAGGGGGCTACTTTGAGGGTCACGAGCAGTACTTC. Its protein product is CSVGGPTGGYFEGHEQYF.

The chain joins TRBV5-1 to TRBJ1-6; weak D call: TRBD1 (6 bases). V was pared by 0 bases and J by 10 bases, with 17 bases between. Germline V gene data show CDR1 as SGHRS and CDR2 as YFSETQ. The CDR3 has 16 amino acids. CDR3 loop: CASSLGAQGAGSPLHF. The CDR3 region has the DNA TGCGCCAGCAGCTTGGGGGCACAGGGAGCCGGGTCACCCCTCCACTTT.

The CDR3 sequence is CASSLGTGTLLYNEQFF. The CDR3, as DNA: TGCGCCAGCAGCTTGGGGACCGGGACACTCCTCTACAATGAGCAGTTCTTC. The chain links TRBV5-1 to TRBJ2-1, with a tentative D call TRBD1 (6 bases). The CDR3 is made up of 17 amino acids. Germline V gene sequence: CDR1 SGHRS, CDR2 YFSETQ. The V gene lost 0 bases and the J gene lost 3 bases, with 16 bases spanning the gap. The variable domain in full, with the rest retrieved from reference TRBV5-1 and TRBJ2-1, is KAGVTQTPRYLIKTRGQQVTLSCSPISGHRSVSWYQQTPGQGLQFLFEYFSETQRNKGNFPGRFSGRQFSNSRSEMNVSTLELGDSALYLCASSLGTGTLLYNEQFFGPGTRLTVL.

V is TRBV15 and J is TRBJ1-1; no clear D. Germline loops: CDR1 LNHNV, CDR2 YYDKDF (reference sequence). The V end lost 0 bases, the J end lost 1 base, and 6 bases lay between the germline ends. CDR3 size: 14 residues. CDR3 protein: CATSRDTRNTEAFF. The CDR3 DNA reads TGTGCCACCAGCAGAGATACGAGGAACACTGAAGCTTTCTTT.

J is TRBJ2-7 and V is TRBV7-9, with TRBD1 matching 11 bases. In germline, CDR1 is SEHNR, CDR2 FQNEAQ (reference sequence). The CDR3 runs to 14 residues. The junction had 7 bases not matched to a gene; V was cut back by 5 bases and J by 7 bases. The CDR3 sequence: CASSQDRGLEEQYF. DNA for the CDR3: TGTGCCAGCAGCCAGGACAGGGGGCTTGAAGAGCAGTACTTC. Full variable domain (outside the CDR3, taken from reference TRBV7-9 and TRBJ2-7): DTGVSQNPRHKITKRGQNVTFRCDPISEHNRLYWYRQTLGQGPEFLTYFQNEAQLEKSRLLSDRFSAERPKGSFSTLEIQRTEQGDSAMYLCASSQDRGLEEQYFGPGTRLTVT.

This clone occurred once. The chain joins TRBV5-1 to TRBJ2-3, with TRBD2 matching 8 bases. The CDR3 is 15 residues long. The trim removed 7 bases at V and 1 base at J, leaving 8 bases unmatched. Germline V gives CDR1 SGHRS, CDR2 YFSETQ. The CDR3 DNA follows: TGCGCCAGCGGTGGAGCGGGGGCGGGCACAGATACGCAGTATTTT. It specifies CASGGAGAGTDTQYF.

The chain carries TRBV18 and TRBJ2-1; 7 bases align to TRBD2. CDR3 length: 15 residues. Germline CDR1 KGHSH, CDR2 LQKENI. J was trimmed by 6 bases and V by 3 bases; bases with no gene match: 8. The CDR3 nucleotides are TGTGCCAGCTCACCCCGGGGGGTCGGGATCAATGAGCAGTTCTTC. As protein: CASSPRGVGINEQFF. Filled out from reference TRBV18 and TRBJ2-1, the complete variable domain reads NAGVMQNPRHLVRRRGQEARLRCSPMKGHSHVYWYRQLPEEGLKFMVYLQKENIIDESGMPKERFSAEFPKEGPSILRIQQVVRGDSAAYFCASSPRGVGINEQFFGPGTRLTVL.

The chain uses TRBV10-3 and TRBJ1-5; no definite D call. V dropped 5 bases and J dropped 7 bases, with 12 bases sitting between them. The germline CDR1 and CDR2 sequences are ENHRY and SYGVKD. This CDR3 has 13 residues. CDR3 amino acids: CAISPAERQPQHF. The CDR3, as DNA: TGTGCCATCAGTCCGGCGGAGCGGCAGCCCCAGCATTTT.

The CDR3 DNA sequence: TGCGCCAGCAGCAGTATAGCGGGGGACACAGATACGCAGTATTTT. Residues: CASSSIAGDTDTQYF. This chain links TRBV5-1 with TRBJ2-3; the match to TRBD2 covers 9 bases. This CDR3 contains 15 residues. CDR1 and CDR2 from the germline V gene are SGHRS and YFSETQ. V dropped 4 bases and J dropped 2; count of bases not matched to a gene: 5.

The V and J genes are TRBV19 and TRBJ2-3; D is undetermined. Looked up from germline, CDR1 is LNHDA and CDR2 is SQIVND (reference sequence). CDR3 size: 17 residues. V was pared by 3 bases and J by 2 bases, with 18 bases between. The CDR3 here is CASSIFLAGSITDTQYF. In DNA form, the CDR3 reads TGTGCCAGTAGTATTTTCTTGGCAGGATCCATCACAGATACGCAGTATTTT.

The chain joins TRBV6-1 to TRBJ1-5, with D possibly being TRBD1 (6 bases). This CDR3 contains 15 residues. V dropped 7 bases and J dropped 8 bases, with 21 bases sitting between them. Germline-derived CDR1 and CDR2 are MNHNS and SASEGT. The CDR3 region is CASTAHRGGPEPQHF. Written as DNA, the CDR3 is TGTGCCAGCACCGCCCACCGGGGGGGGCCGGAGCCCCAGCATTTT.

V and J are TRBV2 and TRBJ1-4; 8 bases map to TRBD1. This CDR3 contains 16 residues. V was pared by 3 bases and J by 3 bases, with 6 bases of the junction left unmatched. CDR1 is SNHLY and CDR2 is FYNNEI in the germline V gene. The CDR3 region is CASSDGGRGPNEKLFF. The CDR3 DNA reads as TGTGCCAGCAGTGATGGTGGCAGGGGGCCTAATGAAAAACTGTTTTTT.

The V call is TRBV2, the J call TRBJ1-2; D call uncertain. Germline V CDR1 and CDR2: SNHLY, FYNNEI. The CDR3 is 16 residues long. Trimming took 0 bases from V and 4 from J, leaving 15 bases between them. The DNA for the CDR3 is TGTGCCAGCAGTGAAGCCGCGGATAGAAGCATCTATGGCTACACCTTC. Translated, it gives CASSEAADRSIYGYTF.

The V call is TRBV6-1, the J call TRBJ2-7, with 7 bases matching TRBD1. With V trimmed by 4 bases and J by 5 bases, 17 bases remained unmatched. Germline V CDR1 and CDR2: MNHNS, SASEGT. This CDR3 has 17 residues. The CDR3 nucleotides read TGTGCCAGCAGTGTCCCACCAGGGCGACAGGGTCGGAACGAGCAGTACTTC. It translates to CASSVPPGRQGRNEQYF.

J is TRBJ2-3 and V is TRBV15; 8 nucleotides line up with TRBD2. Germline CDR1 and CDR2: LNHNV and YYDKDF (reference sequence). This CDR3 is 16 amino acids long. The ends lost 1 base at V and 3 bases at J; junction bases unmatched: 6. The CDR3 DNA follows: TGTGCCACCAGCAGAGGTGGCGGGGGGATTACAGATACGCAGTATTTT. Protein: CATSRGGGGITDTQYF.

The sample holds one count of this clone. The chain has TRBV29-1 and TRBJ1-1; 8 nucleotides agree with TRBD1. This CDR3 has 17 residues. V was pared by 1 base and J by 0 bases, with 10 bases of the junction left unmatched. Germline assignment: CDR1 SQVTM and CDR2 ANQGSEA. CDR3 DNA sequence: TGCAGCGTTGAAGGGACGGCCCCCAGGGGGCTGAACACTGAAGCTTTCTTT. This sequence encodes CSVEGTAPRGLNTEAFF.

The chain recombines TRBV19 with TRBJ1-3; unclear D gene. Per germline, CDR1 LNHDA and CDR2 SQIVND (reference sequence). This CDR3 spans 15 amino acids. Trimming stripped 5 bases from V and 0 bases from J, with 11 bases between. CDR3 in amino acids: CASSYQRISGNTIYF. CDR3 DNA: TGTGCCAGTAGTTATCAGCGAATCTCTGGAAACACCATATATTTT.

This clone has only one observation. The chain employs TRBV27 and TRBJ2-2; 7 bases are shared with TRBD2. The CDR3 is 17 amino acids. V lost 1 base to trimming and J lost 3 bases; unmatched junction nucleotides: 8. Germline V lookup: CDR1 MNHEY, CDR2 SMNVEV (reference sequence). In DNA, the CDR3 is TGTGCCAGCAGTTTATTAGACCCCCTAGCGGACACCGGGGAGCTGTTTTTT. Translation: CASSLLDPLADTGELFF.

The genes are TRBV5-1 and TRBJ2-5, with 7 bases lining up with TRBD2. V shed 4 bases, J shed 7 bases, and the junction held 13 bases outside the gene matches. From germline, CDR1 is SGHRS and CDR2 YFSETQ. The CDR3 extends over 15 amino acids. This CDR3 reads CASSIRIGTGGTQYF. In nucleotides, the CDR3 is TGCGCCAGCAGCATACGCATCGGGACGGGGGGGACCCAGTACTTC.

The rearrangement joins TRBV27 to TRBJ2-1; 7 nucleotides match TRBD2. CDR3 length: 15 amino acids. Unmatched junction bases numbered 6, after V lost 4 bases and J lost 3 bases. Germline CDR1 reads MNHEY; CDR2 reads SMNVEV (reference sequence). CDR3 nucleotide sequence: TGTGCCAGCAGTTCGGTTCGGGACTACTACAATGAGCAGTTCTTC. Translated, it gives CASSSVRDYYNEQFF.

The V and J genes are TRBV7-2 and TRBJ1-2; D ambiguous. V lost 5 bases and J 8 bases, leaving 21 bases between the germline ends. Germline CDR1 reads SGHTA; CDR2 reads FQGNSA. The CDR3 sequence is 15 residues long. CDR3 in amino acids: CASSERLLPRSGYTF. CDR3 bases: TGTGCCAGCAGCGAACGACTCTTACCCCGCTCCGGCTACACCTTC. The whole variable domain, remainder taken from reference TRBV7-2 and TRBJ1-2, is GAGVSQSPSNKVTEKGKDVELRCDPISGHTALYWYRQSLGQGLEFLIYFQGNSAPDKSGLPSDRFSAERTGGSVSTLTIQRTQQEDSAVYLCASSERLLPRSGYTFGSGTRLTVV.

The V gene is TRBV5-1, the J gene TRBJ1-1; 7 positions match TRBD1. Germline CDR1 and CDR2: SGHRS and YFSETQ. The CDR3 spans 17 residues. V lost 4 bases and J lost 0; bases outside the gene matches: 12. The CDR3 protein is CASSGTGATGLNTEAFF. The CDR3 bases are TGCGCCAGCAGCGGAACAGGGGCGACAGGCCTGAACACTGAAGCTTTCTTT.

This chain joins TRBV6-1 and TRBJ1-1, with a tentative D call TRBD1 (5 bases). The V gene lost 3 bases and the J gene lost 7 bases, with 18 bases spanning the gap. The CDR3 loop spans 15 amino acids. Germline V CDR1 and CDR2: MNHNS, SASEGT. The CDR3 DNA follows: TGTGCCAGCAGTGATCTAGGGCAGGGAACGTTTGAAGCTTTCTTT. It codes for CASSDLGQGTFEAFF.

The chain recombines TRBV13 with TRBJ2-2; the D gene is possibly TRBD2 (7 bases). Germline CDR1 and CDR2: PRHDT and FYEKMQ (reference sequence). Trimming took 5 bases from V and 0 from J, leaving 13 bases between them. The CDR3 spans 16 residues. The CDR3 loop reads CASSPGGPTNTGELFF. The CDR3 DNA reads TGTGCCAGCAGCCCGGGGGGCCCAACGAACACCGGGGAGCTGTTTTTT.